Here is one T cell receptor beta chain with its context. Blood CD8+ and CD4+ T cells underwent high-throughput TCR beta sequencing. In contrast to the negatively isolated CD8+ and CD4+ T cells, TEMRA cells were FACS-enriched. This sample stems from a study of CD8 T cells in Susac syndrome. Trimming took 4 bases from V and 6 from J; bases not matched to a gene: 9. The germline V gene encodes CDR1 GTSNPN and CDR2 SVGIG (reference sequence). The CDR3 sequence is 15 residues long. cDNA came from 0.5 to 1 ug RNA primed by random hexamers. Coverage of TCR beta CDR3 amplification by immunoSEQ multiplex PCR extended to 54 Vbeta and 13 Jbeta. TCRdb re-analysed the immunoSEQ multiplex PCR reads in MiXCR, keeping a single row per CDR3 protein. Here the sample spans 330,000 or so distinct CDR3 sequences, roughly 85% being singletons.

The sequence derives from a human donor with multiple sclerosis. Sequencing was done on a sample of CD8+ T cells from PBMCs. The chain combines TRBV30 with TRBJ2-1, with 10 nucleotides matching TRBD2. The CDR3 region has the DNA TGTGCCTGGACCCCTAATAGCGGGGGGCTCAATGAGCAGTTCTTC. Residues: CAWTPNSGGLNEQFF.